This entry is about one TCR beta chain. The target antigen is unknown. The V and J ends lost 3 bases and 3 bases, in that order; junction bases with no gene match: 1. This CDR3 is built from 13 residues. The germline V gene encodes CDR1 SGHKS and CDR2 YYEKEE (reference sequence). The entry originates in a study of T-cell memory formation after mild COVID-19. One entry per CDR3 protein, called by TCRdb with MiXCR from the 5' RACE reads. Found here are around 200,000 distinct CDR3 sequences, around 27% of them singletons; the top ten hold approximately 10%. Whole-study findings and limits: Clones shrinking between day 15 and 85 showed a balanced CD4/CD8 split, and those that grew later tilted toward CD4+.

Sequencing input: PBMCs or a T cell subset sorted from them (not recorded which). This clonotype originated in an adult woman who had mild COVID-19 (a few samples of this study predate the infection). Cell type and time point are not known. This chain connects TRBV5-5 to TRBJ2-5; 8 bases are a match to TRBD1. In nucleotides, the CDR3 is TGTGCCAGCAGCTGGACAGGGAAAGAGACCCAGTACTTC. The encoded protein is CASSWTGKETQYF.